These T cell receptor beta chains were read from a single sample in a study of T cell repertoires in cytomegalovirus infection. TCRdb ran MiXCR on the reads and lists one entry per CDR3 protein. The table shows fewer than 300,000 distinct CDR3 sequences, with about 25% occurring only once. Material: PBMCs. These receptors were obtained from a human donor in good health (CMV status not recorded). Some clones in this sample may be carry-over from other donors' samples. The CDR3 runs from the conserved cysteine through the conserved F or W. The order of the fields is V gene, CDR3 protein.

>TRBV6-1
CASLVNRGQYSNQPQHF
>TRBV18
CASSPTSAGVGETQYF
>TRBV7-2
CASSQTGENTGELFF
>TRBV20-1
CSARGRGLNTEAFF
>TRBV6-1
CASSEAGTAQETQYF
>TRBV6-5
CASSQKRPGLAGNNEQFF
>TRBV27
CASSLTQLSTDTQYF
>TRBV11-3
CASSPDRSPDNEQFF
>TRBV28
CASSSGLGAGYTF
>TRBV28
CASNGPNTEAFF
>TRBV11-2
CASSLDRRGTGELFF
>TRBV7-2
CASSLTITGRYTF
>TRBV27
CASSSTGRGYNSPLHF
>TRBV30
CAWSGQITAYEQYF
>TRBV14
CASSHHLGQNTF
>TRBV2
CASKGGGDRGGELFF
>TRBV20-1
CSYLLPYEQYF
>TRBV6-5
CASFGNGGETQYF
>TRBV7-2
CASTRGWGETQYF
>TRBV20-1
CSAIHAGNYGYTF
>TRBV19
CASSLTPAASYEQYF
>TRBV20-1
CSAGRWRQPNTEAFF
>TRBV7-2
CASSRGLAERHAQYF
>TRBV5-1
CASSLGGRAYTEAFF
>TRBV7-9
CASSLVQGLRGYTF
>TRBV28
CASSLPGTGLQPQHF
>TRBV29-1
CSVEPGSHTEAFF
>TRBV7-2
CASSLLPGQGYEQYF
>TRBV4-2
CASSQGTGGDGTQYF
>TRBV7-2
CASSPRLAGTGELFF